Reported below is one TCR beta chain. Using the 5' RACE reads, TCRdb records one entry per CDR3 protein without DNA. This sample's clone table lists more than 350,000 distinct CDR3 sequences. This entry is derived from a study of monozygotic twins with inflammatory bowel disease. CDR3 length equals 13 residues. The germline V gene encodes CDR1 SEHNR and CDR2 FQNEAQ (reference sequence). The sample comprised blood. This chain connects TRBV7-9 to TRBJ2-2; the D call from TCRdb, TRBD1, cannot be confirmed without DNA. The TCR originated in a human donor with ulcerative colitis or Crohn's disease, or a healthy co-twin of an affected twin (not recorded which). The CDR3 sequence is CAWGQVYTGELFF.